This TCR beta chain appears in the sequencing data of a study of CD8 T cells in Susac syndrome. With V trimmed by 7 bases and J by 0 bases, 10 bases remained unmatched. The CDR3 has 16 residues. Looked up from germline, CDR1 is MNHNY and CDR2 is SVGAGI (reference sequence). Random hexamers were used to reverse transcribe the RNA input (about 0.5 to 1 ug). Across 54 Vbeta and 13 Jbeta, immunoSEQ multiplex PCR amplified TCR beta CDR3. TCRdb used MiXCR to reprocess the immunoSEQ multiplex PCR reads, holding one entry per CDR3 protein. The sample shows about 290,000 distinct CDR3 sequences, about 82% of them seen only once.

The chain links TRBV6-6 to TRBJ2-7; 9 positions agree with TRBD2. Sequencing input: CD8+ T cells from PBMCs. The source of this sequence is a human donor with multiple sclerosis. The CDR3 is CASNVIAGAHSYEQYF. The CDR3 DNA is TGTGCCAGCAACGTTATAGCGGGAGCCCACTCCTACGAGCAGTACTTC.